The 5 T cell receptor beta chains reported below all come from one sample, sequenced in a study of glioma-infiltrating T cells. The iRepertoire nested amplicon-rescue multiplex PCR amplified TCR alpha and beta CDR3s from RNA. TCRdb re-called the multiplex PCR reads through MiXCR, storing one row per CDR3 protein. This sample yields 170,000 or so distinct CDR3 sequences, of which around 40% are seen a single time; roughly 5.2% belongs to the top ten. Sequences were obtained from glioma tissue, nonneoplastic brain tissue, or PBMCs (not recorded which). These receptors came from a human donor with low-grade glioma or glioblastoma, undergoing nonglioma brain surgery, or in good health (not recorded which).

Note on this clonotype: A read error may be the cause here, since a much bigger clone is one base away. The chain is built from TRBV24-1 and TRBJ2-3; perhaps D is TRBD1 or TRBD2 (5 bases each). Germline loops: CDR1 KGHDR, CDR2 SFDVKD. CDR3 length: 16 residues. DNA of the CDR3: TGTGCCACCAGTGATTTGCCGGGACCGTCCACAGATACGAAGTATTTT. Amino acid sequence: CATSDLPGPSTDTKYF.

This chain connects TRBV28 to TRBJ2-1; 10 bases line up with TRBD2. The junction had 11 bases not matched to a gene; V was cut back by 8 bases and J by 7 bases. The CDR3 runs to 15 residues. Germline V gene lookup returns CDR1 MDHEN and CDR2 SYDVKM. CDR3 sequence reads: CASVSGLAGVNEQFF. As DNA, the CDR3 is TGTGCCAGCGTCTCTGGGCTAGCGGGAGTGAATGAGCAGTTCTTC.

The count of this clonotype is one. The junction departs from germline at one end; a sequencing error may be responsible. The V and J genes are TRBV28 and TRBJ2-2; D is unclear. The CDR3 has 16 amino acids. CDR1 is MDHEN and CDR2 is SYDVKM in the germline V gene. For the CDR3, the DNA is TGTGCCAGCAGTTTGCTATCGACGGGTAACACAGGGGAGCTGTTTTTT. Translated: CASSLLSTGNTGELFF. Full variable domain (remainder filled in from reference TRBV28 and TRBJ2-2): DVKVTQSSRYLVKRTGEKVFLECVQDMDHENMFWYRQDPGLGLRLIYFSYDVKMKEKGDIPEGYSVSREKKERFSLILESASTNQTSMYLCASSLLSTGNTGELFFGEGSRLTVL.

This clonotype has more than one count but fewer than ten. Compared with germline, one end of the junction differs, possibly owing to a read error. V and J are TRBV6-1 and TRBJ2-7; 10 bases match TRBD1. This CDR3 contains 15 residues. Germline V gene data show CDR1 as MNHNS and CDR2 as SASEGT. The CDR3 region has the DNA TGCGCCAGCAGTGACCCCGGGACAGGGGTCTACGAGCAGTACTTC. It translates to CASSDPGTGVYEQYF.

A remark on this clonotype: The junction differs from germline at one of its ends, possibly a read error. The rearrangement links TRBV19 to TRBJ2-3; TRBD1 is a possible D gene (6 bases). This CDR3 contains 16 residues. The germline V gene has CDR1 LNHDA and CDR2 SQIVND (reference sequence). In DNA form, the CDR3 reads TGTGCCAGTAGTCCCGACGAAACAGGGCTCACAGATACGGAGTATTTT. The encoded protein is CASSPDETGLTDTEYF.